This T cell receptor (beta chain) was profiled in a study of post-analysis software for immune sequencing data (dated by TCRdb to 2014 to 2015). Study-level background: The recorded disease courses included relapsing-remitting, secondary progressive and progressive-relapsing multiple sclerosis, and some patients had no subtype annotation. The multiple sclerosis patient repertoires were compared with approximately 11 previously published healthy control repertoires from donors aged about 6 to 26 years. A subset of samples was prepared in parallel using single-end sample barcoding, then pooled and co-amplified after Illumina adapter ligation.

In the case of this clonotype: What this receptor recognizes is not known. Within one base of it there is no much larger clone, and no base qualities were kept.

To demonstrate the VDJtools post-analysis software, TCR beta repertoires were profiled from the peripheral blood of some 12 young patients with multiple sclerosis. The multiple sclerosis patients were children and adolescents ranging in age from 6 to 15 years. The research as a whole found: The multiple sclerosis patient group was slightly younger than the control group. Multiple sclerosis patients had significantly lower normalized Chao1 diversity than controls, a result that suggests substantial peripheral T-cell clonal expansion. Direct clustering with F measure revealed strong co-clustering of samples prepared in the same batch, which led to a batch-effect correction.

The receptor library was made with PCR. Instrument used: Illumina HiSeq 2500. To reduce PCR and sequencing biases, unique molecular identifiers were incorporated into the TCR beta cDNA libraries. Every 1 to 10 million input T cells yielded roughly 0.5 million cDNA molecules, meaning each molecule approximated one T cell. Patient libraries were prepared and sequenced with the same protocol used for the earlier healthy control dataset. Samples belonging to the same batch were prepared together, multiplexed and sequenced on a shared HiSeq lane. The paper's data handling went like this. MIGEC handled the raw barcoded reads, throwing out single-read molecular identifier groups before consensus assembly and CDR3 extraction. Clonotype tables were post-analysed with VDJtools, normalizing diversity by down-sampling all datasets to the smallest sample size. In repertoire overlap clustering, CDR3 amino acid sequences, but not nucleotide sequences, were matched to correct batch-related cross-sample contamination. The public reads were reprocessed in TCRdb via fastp at Q25 and MiXCR, keeping in-frame beta chains. Identical CDR3 proteins give one entry, which carries the most common genes and DNA. These V and J calls derive from TCRdb rather than the authors' analysis. The sample table records approximately 770,000 distinct CDR3 sequences; around 42% of these occur just once. The ten largest make up 4.9% of the sample.

This TCR came from a girl between 5 and 17 years old with multiple sclerosis. The sample was blood.

The CDR3 region: CASSLSPSGATDTQYF. The base sequence is TGCGCCAGCAGCTTGTCCCCTAGCGGGGCCACAGATACGCAGTATTTT. The V and J genes are TRBV5-1 and TRBJ2-3, and 9 bases in between align with TRBD2. CDR1 is given as SGHRS and CDR2 as YFSETQ, both from the germline V gene. The CDR3 spans 16 residues, from the cysteine through the phenylalanine. Only the CDR3 DNA is retained, 48 bases long and in frame from the first base. Germline trimming: 1 base from V, 2 bases from J; junction bases outside gene matches: 5.